Many counts were recorded for the clone carrying this TCR beta chain. Preparation of the TCRbeta library involved a method that used unique molecular identifiers. From the PCR reads, TCRdb called clonotypes with MiXCR, one entry per CDR3 protein. The sample has tens of thousands of distinct CDR3 sequences; roughly 5.2% are singletons. The sample is drawn from a study of T-cell reconstitution after alpha-beta-depleted transplantation in children. Germline V lookup: CDR1 SGDLS, CDR2 YYNGEE. This CDR3 has 16 residues. The germline V and J ends were trimmed by 2 bases and 0 bases, with 14 bases remaining between them.

The sample was PBMCs, mostly from graft donor cells, taken 180 days after TCRalphabeta/CD19-depleted stem cell transplant. This clonotype originated in a boy under three years old who had a stem cell transplant for acute myeloid leukemia, so the T cells may come from the graft donor. This rearrangement joins TRBV9 to TRBJ1-2, with D possibly matching TRBD1 (5 bases). CDR3 sequence (DNA): TGTGCCAGCAGCGTTTCCTTCGAGGGGCCTAACTATGGCTACACCTTC. The encoded protein is CASSVSFEGPNYGYTF.